This T cell receptor beta chain is drawn from a study of T cells in Graves' hyperthyroidism and ophthalmopathy. Hyperthyroidism, newly diagnosed and lasting under 2 months, affected patients aged 18 to 65. Criteria for exclusion of patients were uncontrolled infection, other autoimmune disease, pregnancy or lactation. Diagnosis relied on clinical symptoms, serum thyroxine and TRAb, thyroid ultrasound and orbital computed tomography. Blood was drawn at first hyperthyroidism diagnosis, before any ophthalmopathy symptoms. This clonotype was recorded a few times. The TCR beta CDR3 regions underwent amplification using RNA transcripts as the source. HTBI primers were the set used in a first-round RT-PCR of the TCR CDR3. One entry per CDR3 protein, called by TCRdb with MiXCR from the multiplex PCR reads. The repertoire includes fewer than 400,000 distinct CDR3 sequences, less than 20% of them detected once, and roughly 25% sits in the top ten.

The sequencing sample was made of blood. This TCR came from a woman between 18 and 29 years old with Graves' hyperthyroidism that later progressed to Graves' ophthalmopathy.

The CDR3 DNA reads TGTGCCAGCAGTTCAACCGGGACAGGGCGCTACGAGCAGTACTTC. This encodes CASSSTGTGRYEQYF. The J gene is TRBJ2-7, the V gene TRBV28, with TRBD1 identical over 9 bases. The CDR3 spans 15 residues. Germline CDR1 MDHEN, CDR2 SYDVKM. V lost 4 bases and J lost 3; bases outside the gene matches: 7.